The present TCR beta chain was sequenced within a study of regulatory T cells in long-lasting Graves disease. This clonotype was detected a few times. CDR3 length: 16 amino acids. Germline CDR1 is MNHNS and CDR2 is SASEGT. V shed 1 base and J 1 base; nucleotides not matched to a gene: 3. Through Arm-PCR of CDR3 regions and iRepertoire HTBI primers, TCR beta libraries were built. TCRdb reprocessed the multiplex PCR reads with MiXCR, giving one entry per CDR3 protein. Here the sample spans about 470,000 distinct CDR3 sequences, 20% being singletons. Time point in this sample: persistent/refractory GD, antithyroid drugs over 5 years with positive TRAb. PBMC-extracted RNA yielded the TCR library.

This sample comprised peripheral blood mononuclear cells (PBMCs), obtained when the disease was refractory, from a patient treated with antithyroid drugs. The J gene is TRBJ2-2, the V gene TRBV6-1; 7 bases fit TRBD2. The sequence was collected from a female donor with Graves disease. CDR3 coding DNA: TGTGCCAGCAGTGAAGTCCCGGGAGGGAACACCGGGGAGCTGTTTTTT. It encodes CASSEVPGGNTGELFF.